This record concerns one TCR beta chain sequence. The CDR3 sequence is 14 residues long. The germline V gene encodes CDR1 SGHRS and CDR2 YFSETQ. Trimming took 0 bases from V and 4 from J, leaving 9 bases between them. In the original processing: Amplification with reference gene primers provided the estimates of nucleated cell counts. Assay used: immunoSEQ multiplex PCR; TCRdb lists only in-frame clones, some missing. V and J calls plus clone size are reproduced from that table; the DNA served to infer D and trimming. Of tens of thousands of clones listed, around nine tenths are singletons. This record belongs to a study of blood T cell repertoires in COVID-19. The wider study: Samples of COVID-19 (acute and convalescent) were obtained from the United States, Italy and Spain. PBMCs, B-cell-depleted T cells, or T cells were the source of the cDNA or gDNA that made up the material.

Sequenced input: peripheral blood. This receptor was identified in a man between 65 and 80 years old with acute or convalescent COVID-19. The chain uses TRBV5-1 and TRBJ2-3; the D is unclear. The CDR3 nucleotides read TGCGCCAGCAGCTTGGCCGCGGCCTCAGATACGCAGTATTTT. Its translation is CASSLAAASDTQYF. The full variable domain, rest sourced from reference TRBV5-1 and TRBJ2-3, is KAGVTQTPRYLIKTRGQQVTLSCSPISGHRSVSWYQQTPGQGLQFLFEYFSETQRNKGNFPGRFSGRQFSNSRSEMNVSTLELGDSALYLCASSLAAASDTQYFGPGTRLTVL.